This TCR beta chain was captured by sequencing in a study of blood T cell repertoires in COVID-19. V was pared by 9 bases and J by 6 bases, with 10 bases of the junction left unmatched. This CDR3 comprises 14 residues. Germline CDR1 reads WSHSY; CDR2 reads SAAADI. Assay used: immunoSEQ multiplex PCR; TCRdb lists only in-frame clones, some missing. The sample consists of about 91,000 clones, almost 90% of them appearing once. This receptor was obtained from a woman between 70 and 85 years old with acute or convalescent COVID-19. The gene calls are TRBV10-2 and TRBJ2-2; 7 positions match TRBD2. The sample comprised peripheral blood. DNA for the CDR3: TGCGCCAGTCGGGACCTAGCGGCTCCCGGGGAGCTGTTTTTT. Protein product: CASRDLAAPGELFF.